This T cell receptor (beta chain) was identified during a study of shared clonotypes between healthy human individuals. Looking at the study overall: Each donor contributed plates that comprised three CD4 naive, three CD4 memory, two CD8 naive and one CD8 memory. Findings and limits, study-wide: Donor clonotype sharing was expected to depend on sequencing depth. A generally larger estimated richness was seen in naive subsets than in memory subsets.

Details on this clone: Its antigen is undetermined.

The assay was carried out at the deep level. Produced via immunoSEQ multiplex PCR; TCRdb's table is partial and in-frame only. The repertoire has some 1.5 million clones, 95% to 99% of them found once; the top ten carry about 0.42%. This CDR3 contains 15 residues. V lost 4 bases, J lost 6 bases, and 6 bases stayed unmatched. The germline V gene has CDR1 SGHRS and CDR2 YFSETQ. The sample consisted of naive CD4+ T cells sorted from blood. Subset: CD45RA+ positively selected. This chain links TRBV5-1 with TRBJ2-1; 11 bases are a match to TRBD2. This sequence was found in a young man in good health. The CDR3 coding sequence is TGCGCCAGCAGCACCAGGGGACTAGCGGCCAATGAGCAGTTCTTC. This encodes CASSTRGLAANEQFF.